These 13 T cell receptor beta chains originate from one sample sequenced in a study of Ad26.COV2.S vaccination and SARS-CoV-2 variants. Treatment: about 20 received Ad26.COV2.S at low or high dose, single or two shots; a few received placebo; per-sample allocation not given. Sampling took place 63 days after the first vaccine or placebo injection. Profiled with immunoSEQ multiplex PCR; TCRdb holds only in-frame clones, not every one. The table lists 440,000 or so clones, about nine tenths of them singletons, with around 4.5% in the top ten. The sample here was peripheral blood, taken in a trial of Ad26.COV2.S vaccine versus placebo. These TCRs come from a person between 18 and 65 years old who received the Ad26.COV2.S COVID-19 vaccine or a placebo.

V usage is TRBV2 and J usage is TRBJ2-5, with D hard to call. Deletions cut 0 bases from V and 2 bases from J, with 4 bases between. Germline values: CDR1 SNHLY, CDR2 FYNNEI. The CDR3 extends over 13 amino acids. CDR3 DNA: TGTGCCAGCAGTGAAGCGGAACAAGAGACCCAGTACTTC. Protein: CASSEAEQETQYF.

The chain uses TRBV30 and TRBJ2-2; D is perhaps TRBD2 (5 bases). V lost 0 bases and J 5 bases, leaving 10 bases between the germline ends. This CDR3 is 14 amino acids long. Germline CDR1 is GTSNPN and CDR2 is SVGIG (reference sequence). For the CDR3, the DNA is TGTGCCTGGAGTGTACCGCGGAGGACCGGGGAGCTGTTTTTT. Its translation is CAWSVPRRTGELFF.

V is TRBV4-1 and J is TRBJ2-7, with D perhaps matching TRBD1 (6 bases). The germline V gene encodes CDR1 MGHRA and CDR2 YSYEKL. Trimming stripped 0 bases from V and 4 bases from J, with 19 bases between. The CDR3 runs 17 residues. CDR3 sequence: CASSQDHVGTKKYEQYF. In DNA, the CDR3 is TGCGCCAGCAGCCAAGATCATGTAGGGACAAAGAAGTACGAGCAGTACTTC.

CDR3 DNA: TGTGCCAGCAGTTCCCCAACTAGCCCGCATGGCAATGAGCAGTTCTTC. It codes for CASSSPTSPHGNEQFF. V gene TRBV27 combines with J gene TRBJ2-1, with a possible D match to TRBD2 (6 bases). V dropped 4 bases and J dropped 6 bases, with 19 bases sitting between them. CDR3 size: 16 residues. Germline CDR1 reads MNHEY; CDR2 reads SMNVEV (reference sequence).

V usage is TRBV7-9 and J usage is TRBJ1-1; no clear D gene. Trimming took off 1 base at V and 6 bases at J, with 12 bases between the two ends. CDR3 size: 14 residues. In germline, CDR1 is SEHNR, CDR2 FQNEAQ (reference sequence). CDR3 loop: CASSLDRGSPEAFF. The CDR3 nucleotides are TGTGCCAGCAGCTTAGATAGAGGGAGTCCTGAAGCTTTCTTT.

The chain uses TRBV5-3 and TRBJ2-3; D remains ambiguous. TRBV5-3 is identified as an open reading frame with a role that is uncertain. Trimming pared 4 bases from V and 6 bases from J, leaving 12 bases between. There are 13 residues in the CDR3. Here the CDR3 DNA reads TGTGCCAGAAGCACTTTTGACCGGGATACGCAGTATTTT. Translated, it gives CARSTFDRDTQYF.

The genes are TRBV18 and TRBJ1-3; tentatively, D is TRBD1 (6 bases). The CDR3 spans 15 residues. Per the germline V gene, CDR1 is KGHSH and CDR2 is LQKENI. Trimming stripped 6 bases from V and 0 bases from J, with 12 bases between. The CDR3 sequence: CASSKDSRSGNTIYF. CDR3 DNA: TGTGCCAGCTCCAAGGACAGTCGCTCTGGAAACACCATATATTTT.

This sequence joins TRBV6-2 or TRBV6-3 and TRBJ2-1; the match to TRBD2 covers 12 bases. The junction had 4 bases not matched to a gene; V was cut back by 4 bases and J by 6 bases. Germline-derived CDR1 and CDR2 are MNHEY and SVGEGT. The CDR3 runs to 15 residues. The CDR3 here is CASSWGGLAGNEQFF. As DNA, the CDR3 is TGTGCCAGCAGTTGGGGGGGACTAGCGGGCAATGAGCAGTTCTTC.

The V call is TRBV28, the J call TRBJ2-3; perhaps TRBD2 as D (5 bases). The CDR3 consists of 15 residues. The germline gives CDR1 MDHEN, CDR2 SYDVKM. The V gene lost 4 bases and the J gene lost 1 base, with 12 bases spanning the gap. In DNA, the CDR3 is TGTGCCAGCAGTTCCGGTGCGGAGGGCACAGATACGCAGTATTTT. This sequence encodes CASSSGAEGTDTQYF. Full variable domain (missing parts from reference TRBV28 and TRBJ2-3): DVKVTQSSRYLVKRTGEKVFLECVQDMDHENMFWYRQDPGLGLRLIYFSYDVKMKEKGDIPEGYSVSREKKERFSLILESASTNQTSMYLCASSSGAEGTDTQYFGPGTRLTVL.

This clone has only a few counts. The V gene is TRBV10-3, the J gene TRBJ1-2; TRBD1 might be the D (5 bases). Germline-derived CDR1 and CDR2 are ENHRY and SYGVKD. V was cut by 7 bases and J by 0 bases, with 15 bases left in between. The length of the CDR3 is 15 residues. CDR3 residues: CAITPDSTSNYGYTF. The CDR3 DNA is TGTGCCATCACCCCCGACAGTACTTCTAACTATGGCTACACCTTC.

This chain connects TRBV7-8 to TRBJ1-2; tentative D call: TRBD1 (5 bases). CDR1 and CDR2 (germline): SGHVS, FQNEAQ. This CDR3 comprises 12 residues. V lost 5 bases and J 8 bases, leaving 12 bases between the germline ends. CDR3 loop: CASSPGGRGYTF. CDR3 nucleotide sequence: TGTGCCAGCAGCCCCGGGGGGAGGGGCTACACCTTC.

The chain has TRBV2 and TRBJ1-1; D call uncertain. CDR1 is SNHLY, CDR2 FYNNEI, per germline. The CDR3 is 13 residues long. Trimming took off 7 bases at V and 1 base at J, with 10 bases between the two ends. DNA of the CDR3: TGTGCCAGCACAGTGTCCAGGAACACTGAAGCTTTCTTT. Protein sequence: CASTVSRNTEAFF.

The chain combines TRBV18 with TRBJ1-3, with no clear D. Germline values: CDR1 KGHSH, CDR2 LQKENI. The CDR3 runs 16 residues. The V gene lost 3 bases and the J gene lost 0 bases, with 12 bases spanning the gap. The CDR3: CASSPRRGISGNTIYF. The CDR3 nucleotides are TGTGCCAGCTCACCTAGAAGAGGTATCTCTGGAAACACCATATATTTT.